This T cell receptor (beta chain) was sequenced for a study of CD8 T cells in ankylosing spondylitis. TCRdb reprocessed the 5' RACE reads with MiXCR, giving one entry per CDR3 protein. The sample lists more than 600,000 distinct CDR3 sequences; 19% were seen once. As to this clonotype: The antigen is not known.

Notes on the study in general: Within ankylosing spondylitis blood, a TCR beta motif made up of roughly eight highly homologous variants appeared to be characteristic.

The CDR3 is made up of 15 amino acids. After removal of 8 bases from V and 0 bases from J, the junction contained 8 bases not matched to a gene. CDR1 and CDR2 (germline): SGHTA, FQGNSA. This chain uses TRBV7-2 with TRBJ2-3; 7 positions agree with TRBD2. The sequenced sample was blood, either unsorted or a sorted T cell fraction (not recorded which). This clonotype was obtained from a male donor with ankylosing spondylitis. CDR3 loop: CASCLLGGSTDTQYF. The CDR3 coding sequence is TGTGCCAGCTGCCTCCTGGGGGGGAGCACAGATACGCAGTATTTT.